The clone carrying this TCR beta chain was recorded a few times. Antigen: not known. V trimming: 5 bases; J trimming: 0 bases; junction bases outside the gene matches: 6. There are 15 residues in the CDR3. Germline V CDR1 and CDR2: SEHNR, FQNEAQ (reference sequence). This sample is drawn from a study of T-cell memory formation after mild COVID-19. cDNA libraries for TCR alpha and TCR beta, carrying sample barcodes and UMIs, came from 5'RACE with constant-segment primers. Via MiXCR, TCRdb re-called the 5' RACE reads, giving one row per CDR3 protein. The sample shows under 110,000 distinct CDR3 sequences, 15% to 20% of them seen only once. Study-level findings and limits: Prior to infection, memory already included some responding clones, suggesting cross-reactive memory joined.

The source of this sequence is an adult woman who had mild COVID-19 (a few samples of this study predate the infection). Cell type and time point are not known. Sequenced sample: PBMCs or a T cell subset sorted from them (not recorded which). This chain joins TRBV7-9 and TRBJ1-1; TRBD1 agrees at 7 bases. CDR3 DNA sequence: TGTGCCAGCAGCCCCCCCGGGACAGTGAACACTGAAGCTTTCTTT. It specifies CASSPPGTVNTEAFF.